The next 22 T cell receptor beta chains were all read from a single sample in a study of monozygotic twins with inflammatory bowel disease. TCRdb reprocessed the 5' RACE reads, with one entry per CDR3 protein and no DNA. This listing includes around 450,000 distinct CDR3 sequences. The sample comprised blood. The receptors shown here come from a human donor with ulcerative colitis or Crohn's disease, or a healthy co-twin of an affected twin (not recorded which).

The chain joins TRBV12-3 or TRBV12-4 to TRBJ1-1; TCRdb's D gene call, TRBD1, goes unchecked for lack of DNA. This CDR3 is 13 amino acids long. The CDR3 loop is CASRSGQGTEAFF.

J is TRBJ1-1 and V is TRBV6-5. The CDR3 runs 14 residues. Germline V gene data show CDR1 as MNHEY and CDR2 as SVGAGI. The CDR3 sequence: CASSYSYMNTEAFF.

The chain recombines TRBV3-1 with TRBJ2-5; the D gene TCRdb calls, TRBD1, cannot be checked with no DNA. CDR3 length: 16 amino acids. Germline CDR1 LGHDT, CDR2 YNNKEL (reference sequence). The CDR3 here is CASSPRQGATRETQYF.

The chain has TRBV2 and TRBJ1-2. The CDR3 is 12 residues long. The germline V gene encodes CDR1 SNHLY and CDR2 FYNNEI. The CDR3 sequence: CASSPQSYGYTF.

The gene calls are TRBV7-9 and TRBJ1-6. The CDR3 contains 15 residues. Looked up from germline, CDR1 is SEHNR and CDR2 is FQNEAQ (reference sequence). CDR3 region: CASSPLTLYNSPLHF.

The CDR3 loop reads CASSLATGETNTGELFF. The genes are TRBV11-3 and TRBJ2-2; there is no DNA to check the TCRdb D call of TRBD1. The CDR3 length is 17 residues. From germline, CDR1 is SGHNT and CDR2 YENEEA.

The V gene is TRBV11-2, the J gene TRBJ2-5; TCRdb returns TRBD2, unconfirmable since there is no DNA. There are 19 residues in the CDR3. The germline V gene encodes CDR1 SGHAT and CDR2 FQNNGV. This CDR3 is CASSLIRSGLAGGSETQYF.

The V and J genes are TRBV18 and TRBJ1-5. The CDR3 length is 16 residues. CDR1 and CDR2 (germline): KGHSH, LQKENI. CDR3 sequence: CASSPLRDGSNQPQHF.

The chain joins TRBV6-2 or TRBV6-3 to TRBJ2-5. CDR1 MNHEY and CDR2 SVGEGT come from the germline V gene. The CDR3 is made up of 12 amino acids. The chain's CDR3 is CASSDPWETQYF.

The gene calls are TRBV20-1 and TRBJ2-2. In germline, CDR1 is DFQATT, CDR2 SNEGSKA (reference sequence). CDR3 length: 14 amino acids. The CDR3 sequence is CSARESGNTGELFF.

The chain uses TRBV28 and TRBJ2-1; TCRdb's D gene call, TRBD2, goes unchecked for lack of DNA. The germline gives CDR1 MDHEN, CDR2 SYDVKM. CDR3 size: 14 residues. The CDR3 reads CASRLADQYNEQFF.

The chain employs TRBV6-5 and TRBJ1-4. The CDR3 length is 16 residues. Germline loops: CDR1 MNHEY, CDR2 SVGAGI. CDR3 region: CASSYSIPATNEKLFF.

The rearrangement uses TRBV7-3 and TRBJ2-1; TCRdb selects TRBD1, and the lack of DNA leaves this call unchecked. The CDR3 spans 13 residues. Germline V gene data show CDR1 as SGHTA and CDR2 as FQGTGA. CDR3 region: CASSPDRGNEQFF.

The CDR3: CASSEDRGWSGNTIYF. V usage is TRBV25-1 and J usage is TRBJ1-3; there is no DNA to check the TCRdb D call of TRBD1. This CDR3 contains 16 residues. Germline values: CDR1 MGHDK, CDR2 SYGVNS.

The chain links TRBV6-5 to TRBJ2-6. Germline V gene lookup returns CDR1 MNHEY and CDR2 SVGAGI. The CDR3 extends over 18 amino acids. The CDR3 reads CASSYRSFASSGANVLTF.

This chain links TRBV19 with TRBJ2-7. Germline V CDR1 and CDR2: LNHDA, SQIVND (reference sequence). This CDR3 has 12 amino acids. CDR3 amino acids: CASSILGYEQYF.

CDR3 amino acids: CASSLSSDSYSYEQYF. This chain links TRBV27 with TRBJ2-7; TCRdb designates TRBD1, a call that cannot be tested without DNA. Per the germline V gene, CDR1 is MNHEY and CDR2 is SMNVEV (reference sequence). The CDR3 is 16 amino acids.

The chain links TRBV20-1 to TRBJ1-4. The CDR3 covers 14 residues. CDR1 and CDR2 (germline): DFQATT, SNEGSKA (reference sequence). This CDR3 reads CSPGGGVANEKLFF.

The J gene is TRBJ1-1, the V gene TRBV18. There are 13 residues in the CDR3. CDR1 KGHSH and CDR2 LQKENI come from the germline V gene. CDR3 protein: CASSPDKNTEAFF.

The chain joins TRBV30 to TRBJ2-1; the TCRdb D gene call, TRBD2, has no DNA to confirm it. Germline loops: CDR1 GTSNPN, CDR2 SVGIG (reference sequence). The CDR3 consists of 16 residues. The CDR3 region is CAWSVLGLAGLNEQFF. Complete variable domain (other parts from reference TRBV30 and TRBJ2-1): SQTIHQWPATLVQPVGSPLSLECTVEGTSNPNLYWYRQAAGRGLQLLFYSVGIGQISSEVPQNLSASRPQDRQFILSSKKLLLSDSGFYLCAWSVLGLAGLNEQFFGPGTRLTVL.

The V and J genes are TRBV3-1 and TRBJ2-1; the D call from TCRdb, TRBD1, cannot be confirmed without DNA. Germline CDR1 reads LGHDT; CDR2 reads YNNKEL (reference sequence). This CDR3 contains 20 residues. CDR3 amino acids: CASTPPSRAADREKGNEQFF.

This chain uses TRBV7-2 with TRBJ2-7; the TCRdb D gene call, TRBD2, has no DNA to confirm it. The CDR3 spans 16 residues. The germline CDR1 and CDR2 sequences are SGHTA and FQGNSA. CDR3 sequence reads: CASSRDGVYNSYEQYF. Full variable domain (rest looked up from reference TRBV7-2 and TRBJ2-7): GAGVSQSPSNKVTEKGKDVELRCDPISGHTALYWYRQSLGQGLEFLIYFQGNSAPDKSGLPSDRFSAERTGGSVSTLTIQRTQQEDSAVYLCASSRDGVYNSYEQYFGPGTRLTVT.